This T cell receptor beta chain was profiled in a study of beta chain features in type 1 diabetes (dated by TCRdb to 2016 to 2018). Concerning the study at large: Mean age, gender distribution, total cell number and subset yield did not differ between patients and healthy donors. A total of 85 million to 110 million sorted cells were examined across all samples, and RNA yield correlated strongly with the number of cells per subset. Regulatory and stem cell-like memory subsets were obtained from only 8 patients and roughly eight healthy donors, while naive and central memory subsets were obtained from all 30 or so donors. The study compared TCRB repertoires of sorted circulating CD4+ T cell subsets between recently diagnosed type 1 diabetes patients and matched healthy donors. General findings and caveats noted by the study authors: Patients with type 1 diabetes made fewer insertions and deleted more nucleotides at VDJ recombination sites, implying thymic rearrangement abnormalities. Shorter templates might have been favored by PCR, but patient and control samples were amplified and corrected together, so both groups would have been affected equally by any skew. Type 1 diabetes patients showed a moderate but significant shortening of TCRB CDR3 length in all four CD4+ subsets. HLA sub-analyses involved small numbers of individuals, so any influence of HLA type on TCRB rearrangement remained unresolved. Sequencing cDNA rather than genomic DNA could over-represent highly expressing activated cells, although activation and CD3 levels did not differ between groups. Naive, central memory and regulatory TCRB repertoires appeared more similar among patients than among healthy donors.

Each donor gave one peripheral blood draw, roughly 0.11 L on average, collected into heparinised tubes. A BD FACSAria II was used to sort naive, central memory, regulatory and stem cell-like memory CD4+ T cells with a panel that included CD45RO, CCR7, CD25, CD127, CD95 and CD27. Purity was above 95% for every sorted population. PBMCs were isolated right away by Lymphoprep density gradient centrifugation and were stained directly, without culture. Samples were stained and sorted in pairs, with one healthy donor and one patient per experiment, so that batch effects were minimized. Of note for this clone: It lacks a known antigen. No clone much larger than this one lies a single base away; base qualities are absent.

CDR1 and CDR2, looked up from the germline V gene, are MNHEY and SVGAGI. V loses 8 bases, J loses 7 bases, and the germline ends lie 3 bases apart. CDR3 length: 9 amino acids, cysteine to phenylalanine. Only CDR3 DNA is held: 27 bases, read in frame from base 1. The High Capacity cDNA Reverse Transcription Kit was used to reverse transcribe all of the isolated RNA, meaning that expressed TCRB transcripts were what got sequenced. Naive, central memory and regulatory T cell samples underwent deep immunoSEQ sequencing, averaging around 3.6 million total reads per sample. After sorted cells were lysed in RLT buffer, RNA was extracted with DNase-treated RNeasy Micro or Mini kits, with the choice depending on cell number. To prevent cross-contamination, every cell subset was processed on its own, while patient and healthy donor samples were processed together. The immunoSEQ multiplex PCR was used to amplify TCRB sequences from cDNA, yielding 87-bp fragments that span the CDR3 region. The amplicons were sequenced using the Illumina HiSeq platform. Under the source paper's analysis protocol: PCR bias was corrected computationally using synthetic template baselines, and reads within Hamming distance 2 were collapsed, with unmergeable singletons discarded. By aligning reads against IMGT, V, D and J genes, CDR3 length, and insertions or deletions at six rearrangement sites were assigned. Clonotype counts were normalized to sorted cell number within each subset before computing true diversity and Gini coefficients with the tcR R package. The overlap coefficient, calculated on TCRB nucleotide sequences, was used to quantify repertoire sharing. As a proxy for the pre-selection repertoire, out-of-frame TCRB sequences from naive cells were analyzed. This is the immuneACCESS table as TCRdb keeps it, with only in-frame sequences that have V and J called. A part of the clones is gone; compared with another copy, unresolved V genes explain less than half, and the rest is unexplained. V and J calls and clone size are as listed in that table; D and trimming were resolved from the DNA. This sample has around 450,000 clones in its table, and roughly 10% of those were observed once. The ten largest account for more than 0.045% of the sample.

This clonotype was obtained from a woman between 18 and 29 years old in good health. The chain was built from TRBV6-5 and TRBJ1-5; the D segment cannot be called with confidence. The sequenced sample was naive CD4+ T cells from blood. What this sample's cell subset or site label stands for: true naive CD4+ T cells. CDR3 reads: CASGQPQHF. Read as DNA, the sequence is TGTGCCAGCGGGCAGCCCCAGCATTTT.